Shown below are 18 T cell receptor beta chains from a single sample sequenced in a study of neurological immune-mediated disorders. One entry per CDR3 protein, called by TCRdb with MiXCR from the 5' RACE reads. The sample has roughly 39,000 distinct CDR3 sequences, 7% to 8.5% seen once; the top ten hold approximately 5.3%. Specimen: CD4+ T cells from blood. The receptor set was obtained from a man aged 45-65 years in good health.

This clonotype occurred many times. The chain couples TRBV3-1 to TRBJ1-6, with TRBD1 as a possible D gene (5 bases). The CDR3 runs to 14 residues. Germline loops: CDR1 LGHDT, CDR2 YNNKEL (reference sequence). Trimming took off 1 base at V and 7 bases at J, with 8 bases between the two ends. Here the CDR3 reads CASSQGTGNSPLHF. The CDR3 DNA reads TGTGCCAGCAGCCAAGGAACAGGAAATTCACCCCTCCACTTT.

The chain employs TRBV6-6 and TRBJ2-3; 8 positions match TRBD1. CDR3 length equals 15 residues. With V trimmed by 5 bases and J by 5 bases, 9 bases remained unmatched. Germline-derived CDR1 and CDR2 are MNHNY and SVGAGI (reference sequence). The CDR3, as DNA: TGTGCCAGCAGTCAGTCGACAGGGGTTGGAGATACGCAGTATTTT. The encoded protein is CASSQSTGVGDTQYF.

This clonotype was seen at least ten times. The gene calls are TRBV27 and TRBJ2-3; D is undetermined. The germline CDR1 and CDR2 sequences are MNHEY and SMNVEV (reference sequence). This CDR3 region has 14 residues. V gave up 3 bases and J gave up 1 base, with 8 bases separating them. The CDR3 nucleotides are TGTGCCAGCAGTTTCTGGGGTGGCACAGATACGCAGTATTTT. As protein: CASSFWGGTDTQYF.

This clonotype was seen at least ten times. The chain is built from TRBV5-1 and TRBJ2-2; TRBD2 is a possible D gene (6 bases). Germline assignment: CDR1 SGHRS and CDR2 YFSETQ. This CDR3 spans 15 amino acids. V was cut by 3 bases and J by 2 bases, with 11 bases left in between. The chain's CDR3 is CASSSVAANTGELFF. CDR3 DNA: TGCGCCAGCAGCTCGGTAGCGGCCAACACCGGGGAGCTGTTTTTT.

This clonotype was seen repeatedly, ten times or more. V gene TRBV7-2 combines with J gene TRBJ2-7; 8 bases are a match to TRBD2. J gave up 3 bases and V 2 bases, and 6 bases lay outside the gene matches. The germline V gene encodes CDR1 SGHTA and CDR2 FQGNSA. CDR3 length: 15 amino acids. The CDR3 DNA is TGTGCCAGCAGCTTACGTAGCGGGGAAGACTACGAGCAGTACTTC. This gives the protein CASSLRSGEDYEQYF.

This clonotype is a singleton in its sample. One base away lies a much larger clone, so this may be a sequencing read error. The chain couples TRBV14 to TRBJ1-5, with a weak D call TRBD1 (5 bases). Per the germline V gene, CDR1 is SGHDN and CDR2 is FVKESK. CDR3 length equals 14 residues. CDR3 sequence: CASSTQGFNQPQNF. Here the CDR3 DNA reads TGTGCCAGCAGCACCCAGGGTTTCAATCAGCCCCAGAATTTT.

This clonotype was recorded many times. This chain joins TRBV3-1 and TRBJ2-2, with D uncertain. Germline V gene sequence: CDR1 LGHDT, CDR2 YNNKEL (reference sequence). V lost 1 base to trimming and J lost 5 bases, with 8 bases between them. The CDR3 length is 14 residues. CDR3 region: CASSQVSATGELFF. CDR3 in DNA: TGTGCCAGCAGCCAAGTTTCAGCGACCGGGGAGCTGTTTTTT.

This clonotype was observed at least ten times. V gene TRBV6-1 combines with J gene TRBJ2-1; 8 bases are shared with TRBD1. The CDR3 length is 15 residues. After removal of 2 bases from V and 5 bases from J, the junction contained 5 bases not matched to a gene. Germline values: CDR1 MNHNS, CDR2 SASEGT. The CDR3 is CASSERQGRDNEQFF. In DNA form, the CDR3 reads TGTGCCAGCAGTGAACGACAGGGGCGGGACAATGAGCAGTTCTTC.

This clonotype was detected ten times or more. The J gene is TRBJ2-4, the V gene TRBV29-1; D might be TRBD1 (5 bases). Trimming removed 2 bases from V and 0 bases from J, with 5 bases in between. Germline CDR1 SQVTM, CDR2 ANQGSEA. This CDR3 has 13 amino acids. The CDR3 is CSVEQGAKNIQYF. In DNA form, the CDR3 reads TGCAGCGTTGAACAGGGAGCCAAAAACATTCAGTACTTC.

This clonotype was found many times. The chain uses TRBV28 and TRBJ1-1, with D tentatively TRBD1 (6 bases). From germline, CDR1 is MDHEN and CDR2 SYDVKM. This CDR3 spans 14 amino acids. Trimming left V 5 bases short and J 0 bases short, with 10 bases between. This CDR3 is CASSPGQLNTEAFF. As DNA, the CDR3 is TGTGCCAGCAGTCCCGGACAGTTGAACACTGAAGCTTTCTTT.

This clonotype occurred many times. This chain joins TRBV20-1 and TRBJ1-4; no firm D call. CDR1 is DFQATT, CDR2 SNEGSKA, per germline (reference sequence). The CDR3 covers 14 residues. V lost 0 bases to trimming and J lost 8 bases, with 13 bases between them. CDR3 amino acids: CSARDAQSREKLFF. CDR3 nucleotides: TGCAGTGCTAGAGATGCCCAGTCTCGGGAAAAACTGTTTTTT.

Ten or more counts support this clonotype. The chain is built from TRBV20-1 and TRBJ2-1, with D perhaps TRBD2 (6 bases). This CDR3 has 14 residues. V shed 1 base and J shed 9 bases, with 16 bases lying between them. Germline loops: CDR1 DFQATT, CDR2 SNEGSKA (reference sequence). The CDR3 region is CSARGASAHGEQFF. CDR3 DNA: TGCAGTGCTAGAGGGGCTAGCGCGCACGGTGAGCAGTTCTTC.

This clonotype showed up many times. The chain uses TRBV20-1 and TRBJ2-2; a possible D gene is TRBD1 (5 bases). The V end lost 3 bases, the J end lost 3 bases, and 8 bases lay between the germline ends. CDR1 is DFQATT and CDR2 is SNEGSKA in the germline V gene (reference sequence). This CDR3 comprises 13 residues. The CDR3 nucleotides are TGCAGTGCTAGGTCAGGGTACACCGGGGAGCTGTTTTTT. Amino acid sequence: CSARSGYTGELFF.

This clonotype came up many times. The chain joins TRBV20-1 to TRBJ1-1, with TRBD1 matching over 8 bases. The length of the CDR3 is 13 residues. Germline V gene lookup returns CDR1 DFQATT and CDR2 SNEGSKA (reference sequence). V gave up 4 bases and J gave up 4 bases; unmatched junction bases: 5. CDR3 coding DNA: TGCAGTGCTAAAGACAGGGGCGCCACTGAAGCTTTCTTT. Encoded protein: CSAKDRGATEAFF.

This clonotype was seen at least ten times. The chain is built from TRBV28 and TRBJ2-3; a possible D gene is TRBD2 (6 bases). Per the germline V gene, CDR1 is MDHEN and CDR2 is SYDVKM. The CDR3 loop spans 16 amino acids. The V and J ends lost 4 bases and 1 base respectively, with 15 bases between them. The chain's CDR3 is CASSSSGRLRTDTQYF. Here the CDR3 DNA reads TGTGCCAGCAGTTCCTCCGGGAGACTCCGCACAGATACGCAGTATTTT. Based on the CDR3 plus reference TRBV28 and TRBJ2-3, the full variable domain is DVKVTQSSRYLVKRTGEKVFLECVQDMDHENMFWYRQDPGLGLRLIYFSYDVKMKEKGDIPEGYSVSREKKERFSLILESASTNQTSMYLCASSSSGRLRTDTQYFGPGTRLTVL.

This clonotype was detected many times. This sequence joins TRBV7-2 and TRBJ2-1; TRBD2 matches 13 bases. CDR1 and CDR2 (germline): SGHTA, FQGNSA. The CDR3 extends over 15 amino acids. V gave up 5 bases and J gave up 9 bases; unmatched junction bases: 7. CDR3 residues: CASSRGLAGEGEQFF. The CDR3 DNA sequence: TGTGCCAGCAGCCGCGGACTAGCGGGAGAGGGTGAGCAGTTCTTC.

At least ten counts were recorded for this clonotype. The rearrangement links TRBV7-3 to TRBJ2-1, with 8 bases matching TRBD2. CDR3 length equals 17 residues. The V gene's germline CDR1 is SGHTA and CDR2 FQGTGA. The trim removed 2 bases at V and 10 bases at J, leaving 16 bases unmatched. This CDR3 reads CASSLLGTSGSVKEQFF. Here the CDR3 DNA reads TGTGCCAGCAGCTTATTGGGGACAAGCGGGAGCGTAAAGGAGCAGTTCTTC.

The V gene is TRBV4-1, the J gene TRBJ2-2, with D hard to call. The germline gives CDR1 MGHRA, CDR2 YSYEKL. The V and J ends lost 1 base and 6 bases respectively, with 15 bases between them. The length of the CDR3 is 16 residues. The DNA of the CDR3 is TGCGCCAGCAGCCAAGCGAACATGGGGTTTTCCGGGGAGCTGTTTTTT. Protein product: CASSQANMGFSGELFF.